This TCR beta chain was captured by sequencing in a study of T-cell reconstitution after alpha-beta-depleted transplantation in children. General observations from the study: Newly produced T cells mostly provided counts and TCRbeta diversity after one year, as hyperexpanded clones declined. Several hundred graft clones that had expanded were reportedly the source of alpha-beta T cells about two months after transplant. Surviving thymic progenitors and recipient T cells were the source of high TCRbeta diversity at day 60 in some patients.

Turning to this clonotype: The antigen is unknown.

The TCRbeta library was prepared with unique molecular identifiers. TCRdb passed the PCR reads through MiXCR, listing each CDR3 protein once. The table records around 500,000 distinct CDR3 sequences, more than 20% of them present only once. The CDR3 loop spans 16 amino acids. From germline, CDR1 is KGHDR and CDR2 SFDVKD. Unmatched junction bases numbered 6, after V lost 3 bases and J lost 2 bases. Sequencing used PBMCs, mostly from graft donor cells, obtained 360 days after TCRalphabeta/CD19-depleted stem cell transplant. The receptor's source is a boy less than two years old who had a stem cell transplant for acute myeloid leukemia, so the T cells may come from the graft donor. This chain connects TRBV24-1 to TRBJ2-5; 9 bases map to TRBD1. CDR3 in DNA: TGTGCCACCAGTGATACCCCGGGACAGGGTCAAGAGACCCAGTACTTC. Protein: CATSDTPGQGQETQYF.